These 14 T cell receptor beta chains were sequenced from one sample in a study of T cell responses to AZD1222 COVID-19 vaccine. The assay was immunoSEQ multiplex PCR, and TCRdb's table has in-frame clones only and misses some. The sample includes approximately 150,000 clones, just under 95% of them seen just once. Specimen: peripheral blood, collected on day 0 of AZD1222 vaccination. These receptors came from an adult in good health.

J is TRBJ2-1 and V is TRBV30; D may be TRBD1 (5 bases). Germline assignment: CDR1 GTSNPN and CDR2 SVGIG (reference sequence). Trimming removed 5 bases at V and 7 bases at J, with 15 bases between. CDR3 length: 13 residues. The CDR3 sequence: CAWGAPDRNEQFF. CDR3 in DNA: TGTGCCTGGGGGGCCCCGGATCGAAATGAGCAGTTCTTC. The whole variable domain, filled in from reference TRBV30 and TRBJ2-1, reads SQTIHQWPATLVQPVGSPLSLECTVEGTSNPNLYWYRQAAGRGLQLLFYSVGIGQISSEVPQNLSASRPQDRQFILSSKKLLLSDSGFYLCAWGAPDRNEQFFGPGTRLTVL.

The rearrangement links TRBV2 to TRBJ2-1; 9 nucleotides agree with TRBD2. CDR1 and CDR2 (germline): SNHLY, FYNNEI. The junction had 3 bases not matched to a gene; V was cut back by 2 bases and J by 4 bases. The CDR3 spans 15 residues. CDR3: CASSEKSGGYNEQFF. The CDR3, as DNA: TGTGCCAGCAGTGAAAAGAGCGGGGGGTACAATGAGCAGTTCTTC.

The chain couples TRBV19 to TRBJ2-1; D remains unclear. Trimming left V 4 bases short and J 5 bases short, with 12 bases between. The CDR3 has 14 residues. Germline V gene sequence: CDR1 LNHDA, CDR2 SQIVND (reference sequence). The CDR3 reads CASSNTGLDNEQFF. The CDR3, as DNA: TGTGCCAGTAGTAATACCGGTCTCGACAATGAGCAGTTCTTC.

The chain carries TRBV27 and TRBJ1-1; 8 bases align to TRBD1. V dropped 8 bases and J dropped 2; count of bases not matched to a gene: 7. The CDR3 has 14 amino acids. CDR1 MNHEY and CDR2 SMNVEV come from the germline V gene (reference sequence). As DNA, the CDR3 is TGTGCCAGCGGACCGACAGGGGCAAACACTGAAGCTTTCTTT. Its translation: CASGPTGANTEAFF.

The rearrangement joins TRBV27 to TRBJ1-1; 8 bases map to TRBD1. Germline values: CDR1 MNHEY, CDR2 SMNVEV (reference sequence). V was clipped by 3 bases and J by 1 base; unmatched bases: 1. This CDR3 has 14 amino acids. Here the CDR3 reads CASSFGQGNTEAFF. The DNA of the CDR3 is TGTGCCAGCAGTTTCGGACAGGGGAACACTGAAGCTTTCTTT.

This clone was recorded only once. This chain connects TRBV28 to TRBJ1-1, with D tentatively TRBD1 (6 bases). Germline CDR1 is MDHEN and CDR2 is SYDVKM. V was trimmed by 2 bases and J by 0 bases, leaving 16 bases between them. CDR3 length: 17 amino acids. Here the CDR3 reads CASSLGGAGSLNTEAFF. The CDR3 DNA reads as TGTGCCAGCAGTTTAGGGGGCGCTGGGAGCTTGAACACTGAAGCTTTCTTT.

This chain uses TRBV30 with TRBJ1-1; perhaps TRBD1 as D (5 bases). The CDR3 has 16 residues. Germline CDR1 GTSNPN, CDR2 SVGIG (reference sequence). The CDR3 sequence is CALGGRLPAMGVEAFF. For the CDR3, the DNA is TGTGCTTTGGGGGGAAGACTCCCCGCCATGGGGGTTGAAGCTTTCTTT.

V is TRBV5-1 and J is TRBJ1-1; D unclear. CDR3 length equals 16 residues. In germline, CDR1 is SGHRS, CDR2 YFSETQ. V was pared by 0 bases and J by 0 bases, with 12 bases between. The chain's CDR3 is CASSLDGSVVNTEAFF. In nucleotides, the CDR3 is TGCGCCAGCAGCTTGGACGGTTCGGTTGTGAACACTGAAGCTTTCTTT.

The J gene is TRBJ1-1, the V gene TRBV12-3 or TRBV12-4; no firm D call. CDR3 length: 11 amino acids. V gave up 3 bases and J gave up 7 bases, with 6 bases separating them. The DNA of the CDR3 is TGTGCCAGCAGTTTTGGCAGTGAAGCTTTCTTT. This gives the protein CASSFGSEAFF.

The chain carries TRBV24-1 and TRBJ2-3; 8 nucleotides align to TRBD2. J lost 0 bases, V lost 0 bases, and 7 bases had no gene match. In germline, CDR1 is KGHDR, CDR2 SFDVKD. The CDR3 has 18 residues. CDR3 protein: CATSDLRGGSGSTDTQYF. In nucleotides, the CDR3 is TGTGCCACCAGTGATTTGCGGGGGGGGAGCGGGAGCACAGATACGCAGTATTTT.

The chain uses TRBV5-1 and TRBJ1-1, with 7 nucleotides matching TRBD1. The V segment lost 4 bases and the J segment 7 bases; nucleotides outside the gene matches: 7. The CDR3 has 13 residues. Germline CDR1 and CDR2: SGHRS and YFSETQ. The CDR3 protein is CASSAGDSYEAFF. As DNA, the CDR3 is TGCGCCAGCAGCGCCGGGGACAGCTATGAAGCTTTCTTT. Filled out from reference TRBV5-1 and TRBJ1-1, the complete variable domain reads KAGVTQTPRYLIKTRGQQVTLSCSPISGHRSVSWYQQTPGQGLQFLFEYFSETQRNKGNFPGRFSGRQFSNSRSEMNVSTLELGDSALYLCASSAGDSYEAFFGQGTRLTVV.

The chain links TRBV7-9 to TRBJ1-2; 10 nucleotides line up with TRBD1. This CDR3 contains 15 residues. Germline loops: CDR1 SEHNR, CDR2 FQNEAQ (reference sequence). Unmatched junction bases numbered 4, after V lost 5 bases and J lost 1 base. Written as DNA, the CDR3 is TGTGCCAGCAGCGCCCGGGACAGGGGTAACTATGGCTACACCTTC. It encodes CASSARDRGNYGYTF. Variable domain in full (rest from reference TRBV7-9 and TRBJ1-2): DTGVSQNPRHKITKRGQNVTFRCDPISEHNRLYWYRQTLGQGPEFLTYFQNEAQLEKSRLLSDRFSAERPKGSFSTLEIQRTEQGDSAMYLCASSARDRGNYGYTFGSGTRLTVV.

The V and J genes are TRBV11-1 and TRBJ2-1, with 14 nucleotides matching TRBD2. Germline V gives CDR1 SGHAT, CDR2 FQDESV (reference sequence). CDR3 size: 15 residues. V lost 8 bases to trimming and J lost 4 bases; unmatched junction nucleotides: 4. Here the CDR3 reads CASRLAGGLYNEQFF. CDR3 DNA: TGTGCCAGCCGACTAGCGGGGGGGTTGTACAATGAGCAGTTCTTC.

The rearrangement joins TRBV7-3 to TRBJ2-1, with D uncertain. CDR1 SGHTA and CDR2 FQGTGA come from the germline V gene. Trimming left V 2 bases short and J 0 bases short, with 8 bases between. The CDR3 extends over 15 amino acids. CDR3 residues: CASSLVLSSYNEQFF. Written as DNA, the CDR3 is TGTGCCAGCAGCTTAGTCCTAAGCTCCTACAATGAGCAGTTCTTC.